This T cell receptor beta chain was observed in a study of cytomegalovirus exposure and HLA in healthy donors. Primers for the PCR totalled 60 Vbeta and 13 Jbeta. Sequencing was performed with immunoSEQ multiplex PCR; in TCRdb, only in-frame clones are kept and a portion is missing. The sample contains under 200,000 clones, 70% to 85% of which appear only once. The receptor was derived from a man between 50 and 59 years old in good health and CMV-seropositive. Sequences were obtained from PBMCs.

The CDR3 DNA reads as TGTGCCAGTAGCCAGGGGATAAATGAAAAACTGTTTTTT. Protein product: CASSQGINEKLFF. This chain uses TRBV19 with TRBJ1-4; D is perhaps TRBD1 (6 bases). V was cut by 6 bases and J by 5 bases, with 10 bases left in between. The germline V gene has CDR1 LNHDA and CDR2 SQIVND (reference sequence). The CDR3 totals 13 residues.